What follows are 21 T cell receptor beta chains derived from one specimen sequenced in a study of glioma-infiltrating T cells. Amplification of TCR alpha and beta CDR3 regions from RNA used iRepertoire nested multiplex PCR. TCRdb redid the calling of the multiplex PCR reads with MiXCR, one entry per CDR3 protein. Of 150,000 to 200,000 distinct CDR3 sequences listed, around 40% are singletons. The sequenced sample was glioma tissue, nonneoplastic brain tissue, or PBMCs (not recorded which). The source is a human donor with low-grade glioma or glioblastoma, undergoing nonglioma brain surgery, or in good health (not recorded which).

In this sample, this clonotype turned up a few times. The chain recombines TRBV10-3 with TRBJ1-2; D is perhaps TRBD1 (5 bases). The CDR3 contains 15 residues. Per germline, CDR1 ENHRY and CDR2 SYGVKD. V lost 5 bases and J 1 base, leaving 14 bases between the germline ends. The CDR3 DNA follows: TGTGCCATCAGTCCGTCTACGACAGTTAACTATGGCTACACCTTC. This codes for CAISPSTTVNYGYTF.

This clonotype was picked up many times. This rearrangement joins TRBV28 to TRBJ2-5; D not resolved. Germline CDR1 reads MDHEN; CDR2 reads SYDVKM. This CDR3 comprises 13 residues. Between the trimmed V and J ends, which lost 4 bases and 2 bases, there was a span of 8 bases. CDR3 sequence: CASSSVQQETQYF. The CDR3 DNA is TGTGCCAGCAGTTCAGTACAGCAAGAGACCCAGTACTTC.

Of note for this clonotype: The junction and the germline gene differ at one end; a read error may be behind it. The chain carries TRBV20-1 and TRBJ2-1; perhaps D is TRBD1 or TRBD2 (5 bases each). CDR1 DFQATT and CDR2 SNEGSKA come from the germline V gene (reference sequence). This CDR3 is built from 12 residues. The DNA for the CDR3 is TGCAGTGCTTACGGGGCGTACAATGAGCTGTTCTTC. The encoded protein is CSAYGAYNELFF.

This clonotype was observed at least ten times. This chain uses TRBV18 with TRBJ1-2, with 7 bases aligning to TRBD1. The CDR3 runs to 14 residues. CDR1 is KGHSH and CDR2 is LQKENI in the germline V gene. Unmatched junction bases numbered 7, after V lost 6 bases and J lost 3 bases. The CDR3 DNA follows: TGTGCCAGCTCTCGACAGGGTTCGGACTATGGCTACACCTTC. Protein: CASSRQGSDYGYTF. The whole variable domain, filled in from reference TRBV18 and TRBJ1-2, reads NAGVMQNPRHLVRRRGQEARLRCSPMKGHSHVYWYRQLPEEGLKFMVYLQKENIIDESGMPKERFSAEFPKEGPSILRIQQVVRGDSAAYFCASSRQGSDYGYTFGSGTRLTVV.

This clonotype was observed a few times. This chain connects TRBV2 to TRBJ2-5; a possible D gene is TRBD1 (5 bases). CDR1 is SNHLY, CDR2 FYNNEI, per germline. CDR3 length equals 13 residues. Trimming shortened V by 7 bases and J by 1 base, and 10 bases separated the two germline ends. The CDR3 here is CASTGQLQETQYF. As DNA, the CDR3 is TGTGCCAGCACCGGACAACTCCAAGAGACCCAGTACTTC.

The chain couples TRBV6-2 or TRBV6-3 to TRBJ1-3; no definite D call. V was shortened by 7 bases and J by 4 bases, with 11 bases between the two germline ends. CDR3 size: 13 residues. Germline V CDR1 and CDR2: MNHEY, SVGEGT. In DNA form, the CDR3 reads TGTGCCAGCAAGGACGCGAACGGAAACACCATATATTTT. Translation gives CASKDANGNTIYF.

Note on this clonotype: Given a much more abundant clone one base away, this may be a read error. In nucleotides, the CDR3 is TGTGCCAGCAGTGAAACGAGGAACACTGAAGCTTTCTTT. It is translated as CASSETRNTEAFF. V and J are TRBV6-1 and TRBJ1-1; D remains ambiguous. The CDR3 totals 13 residues. V lost 2 bases and J 1 base, leaving 5 bases between the germline ends. Germline V gives CDR1 MNHNS, CDR2 SASEGT.

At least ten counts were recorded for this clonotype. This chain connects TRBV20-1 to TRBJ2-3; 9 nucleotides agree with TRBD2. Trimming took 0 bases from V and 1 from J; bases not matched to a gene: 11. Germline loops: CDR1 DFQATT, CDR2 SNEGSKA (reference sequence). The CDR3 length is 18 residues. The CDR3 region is CSAREDKWREGGTDTQYF. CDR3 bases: TGCAGTGCTAGAGAGGATAAGTGGCGGGAGGGCGGCACAGATACGCAGTATTTT.

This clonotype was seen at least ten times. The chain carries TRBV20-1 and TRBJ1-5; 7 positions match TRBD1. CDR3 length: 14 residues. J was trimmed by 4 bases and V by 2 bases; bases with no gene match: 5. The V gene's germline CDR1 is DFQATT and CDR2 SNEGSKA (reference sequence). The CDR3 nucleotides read TGCAGTGCTAGACCGACAGGGCCTAATCAGCCCCAGCATTTT. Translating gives CSARPTGPNQPQHF.

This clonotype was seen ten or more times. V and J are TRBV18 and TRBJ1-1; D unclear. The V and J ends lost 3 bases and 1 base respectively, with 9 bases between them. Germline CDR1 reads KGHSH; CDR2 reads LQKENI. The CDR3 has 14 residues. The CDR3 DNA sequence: TGTGCCAGCTCACCGGAGCAAGCGAACACTGAAGCTTTCTTT. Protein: CASSPEQANTEAFF.

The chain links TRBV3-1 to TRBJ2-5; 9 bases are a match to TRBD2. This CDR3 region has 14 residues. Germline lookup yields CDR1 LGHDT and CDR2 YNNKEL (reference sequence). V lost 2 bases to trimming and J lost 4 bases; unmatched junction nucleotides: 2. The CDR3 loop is CASSQFSGRETQYF. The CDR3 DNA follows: TGTGCCAGCAGCCAATTTAGCGGGAGAGAGACCCAGTACTTC.

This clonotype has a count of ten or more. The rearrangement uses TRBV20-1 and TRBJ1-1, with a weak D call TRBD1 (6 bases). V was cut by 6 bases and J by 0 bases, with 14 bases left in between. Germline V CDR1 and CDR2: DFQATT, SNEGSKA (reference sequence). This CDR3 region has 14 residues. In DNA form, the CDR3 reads TGCAGTGCGCGTTGGGACACTGTGAACACTGAAGCTTTCTTT. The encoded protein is CSARWDTVNTEAFF.

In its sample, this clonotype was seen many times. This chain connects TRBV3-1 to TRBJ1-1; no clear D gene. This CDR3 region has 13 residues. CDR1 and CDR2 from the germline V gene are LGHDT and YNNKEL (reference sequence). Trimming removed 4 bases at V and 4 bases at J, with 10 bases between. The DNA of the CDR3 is TGTGCCAGCAGCCCCCCTTCGAGCACTGAAGCTTTCTTT. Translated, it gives CASSPPSSTEAFF.

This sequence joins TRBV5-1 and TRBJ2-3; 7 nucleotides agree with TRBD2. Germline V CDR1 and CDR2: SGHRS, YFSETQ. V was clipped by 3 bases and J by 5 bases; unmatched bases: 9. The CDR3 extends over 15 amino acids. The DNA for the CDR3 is TGCGCCAGCAGCTCTGGACTAGAGGGAGTAGATACGCAGTATTTT. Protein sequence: CASSSGLEGVDTQYF.

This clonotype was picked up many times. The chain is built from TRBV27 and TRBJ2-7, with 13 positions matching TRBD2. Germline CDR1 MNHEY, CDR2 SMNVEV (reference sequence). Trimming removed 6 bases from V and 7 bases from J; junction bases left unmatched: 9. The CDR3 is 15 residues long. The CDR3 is CASSPPGLAGSEQYF. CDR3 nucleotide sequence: TGTGCCAGCAGCCCCCCGGGACTAGCGGGATCTGAGCAGTACTTC.

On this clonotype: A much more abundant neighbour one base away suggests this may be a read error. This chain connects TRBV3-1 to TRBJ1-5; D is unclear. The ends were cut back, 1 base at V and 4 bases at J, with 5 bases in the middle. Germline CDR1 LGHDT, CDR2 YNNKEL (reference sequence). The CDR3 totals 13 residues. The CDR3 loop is CASSQGVNQPQHF. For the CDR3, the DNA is TGTGCCAGCAGCCAAGGTGTGAATCAGCCCCAGCATTTT.

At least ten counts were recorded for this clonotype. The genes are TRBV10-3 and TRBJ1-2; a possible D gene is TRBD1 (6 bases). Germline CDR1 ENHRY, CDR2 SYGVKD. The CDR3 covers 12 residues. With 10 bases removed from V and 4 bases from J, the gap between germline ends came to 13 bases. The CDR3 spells CATEGGTYGYTF. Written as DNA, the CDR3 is TGTGCCACAGAAGGGGGGACCTATGGCTACACCTTC.

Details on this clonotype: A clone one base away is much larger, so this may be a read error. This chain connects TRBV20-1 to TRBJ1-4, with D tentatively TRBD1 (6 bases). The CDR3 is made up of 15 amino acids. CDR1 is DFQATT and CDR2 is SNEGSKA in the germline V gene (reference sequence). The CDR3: CSARDRVRGDDKLLF. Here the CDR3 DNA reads TGCAGTGCTAGAGATCGGGTCAGGGGCGACGATAAACTGCTTTTT.

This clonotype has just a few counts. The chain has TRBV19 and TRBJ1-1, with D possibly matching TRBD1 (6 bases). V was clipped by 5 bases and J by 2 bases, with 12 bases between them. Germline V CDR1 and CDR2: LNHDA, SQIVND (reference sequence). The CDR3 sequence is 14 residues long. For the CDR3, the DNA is TGTGCCAGTAGTGTGGACAGTCGAAACACTGAAGCTTTCTTT. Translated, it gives CASSVDSRNTEAFF.

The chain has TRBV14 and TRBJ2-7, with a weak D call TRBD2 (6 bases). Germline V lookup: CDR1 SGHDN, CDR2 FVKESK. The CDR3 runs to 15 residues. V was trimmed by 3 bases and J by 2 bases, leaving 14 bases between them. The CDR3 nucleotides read TGTGCCAGCAGCCAGCGGGATGTTAGCACCTACGAGCAGTACTTC. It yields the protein CASSQRDVSTYEQYF.

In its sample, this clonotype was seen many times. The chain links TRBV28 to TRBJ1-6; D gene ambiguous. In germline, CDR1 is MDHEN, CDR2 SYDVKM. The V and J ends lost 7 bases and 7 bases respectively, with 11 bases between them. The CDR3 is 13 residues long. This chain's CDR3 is CASTRTKNSPLHF. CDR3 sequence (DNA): TGTGCCAGCACCAGGACGAAAAATTCACCCCTCCACTTT.